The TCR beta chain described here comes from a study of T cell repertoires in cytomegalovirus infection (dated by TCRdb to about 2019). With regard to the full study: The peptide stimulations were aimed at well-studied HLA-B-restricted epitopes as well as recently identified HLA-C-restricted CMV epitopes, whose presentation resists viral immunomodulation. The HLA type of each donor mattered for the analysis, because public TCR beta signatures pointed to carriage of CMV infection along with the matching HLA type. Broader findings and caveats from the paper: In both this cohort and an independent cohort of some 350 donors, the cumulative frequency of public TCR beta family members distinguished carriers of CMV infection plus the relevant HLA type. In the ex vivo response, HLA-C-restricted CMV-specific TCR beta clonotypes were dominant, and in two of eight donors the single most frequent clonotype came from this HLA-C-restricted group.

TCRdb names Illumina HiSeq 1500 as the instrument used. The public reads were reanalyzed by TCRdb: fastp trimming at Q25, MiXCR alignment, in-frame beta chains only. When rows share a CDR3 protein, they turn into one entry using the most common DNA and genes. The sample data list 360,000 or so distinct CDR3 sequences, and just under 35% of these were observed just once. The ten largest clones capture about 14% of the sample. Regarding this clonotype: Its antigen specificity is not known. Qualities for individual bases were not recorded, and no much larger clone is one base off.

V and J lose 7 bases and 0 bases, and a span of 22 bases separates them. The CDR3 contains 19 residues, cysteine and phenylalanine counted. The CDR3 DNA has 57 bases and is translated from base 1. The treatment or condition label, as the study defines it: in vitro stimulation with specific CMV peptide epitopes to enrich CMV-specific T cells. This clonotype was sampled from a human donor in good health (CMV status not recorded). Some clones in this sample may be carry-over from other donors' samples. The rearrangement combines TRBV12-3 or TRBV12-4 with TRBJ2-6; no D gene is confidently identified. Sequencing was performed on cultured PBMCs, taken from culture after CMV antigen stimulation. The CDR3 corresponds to CASTPFVWGTFSGANVLTF. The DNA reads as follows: TGTGCCAGCACCCCCTTCGTCTGGGGAACCTTCTCTGGGGCCAACGTCCTGACTTTC.